The 21 T cell receptor beta chains below were found in one sample sequenced in a study of technical replicates of blood from several donors. Using immunoSEQ multiplex PCR, the repertoire was profiled, and TCRdb retains in-frame clones only, with some absent. The top ten clones hold approximately 4% of a sample with about 59,000 clones, approximately 92% of them seen once. The material sequenced was PBMCs. The origin of the receptors is a human donor in good health. Some clones in this sample may be carry-over from other donors' samples.

The chain uses TRBV4-1 and TRBJ2-1, with TRBD2 identical over 13 bases. The germline CDR1 and CDR2 sequences are MGHRA and YSYEKL. Trimming cost V 4 bases and J 6 bases; bases outside gene matches: 9. This CDR3 region has 17 residues. The CDR3 sequence: CASSPLGLAGASNEQFF. The CDR3 DNA is TGCGCCAGCAGCCCACTTGGACTAGCGGGAGCCAGCAATGAGCAGTTCTTC.

The rearrangement uses TRBV5-1 and TRBJ2-2, with 14 bases identical to TRBD2. The CDR3 length is 17 residues. Germline CDR1 SGHRS, CDR2 YFSETQ. V shed 4 bases and J 2 bases; nucleotides not matched to a gene: 4. CDR3 in DNA: TGCGCCAGCAGCCCAGGACTAGCGGGAGGAAACACCGGGGAGCTGTTTTTT. Translating it yields CASSPGLAGGNTGELFF.

This chain links TRBV5-1 with TRBJ1-2; TRBD1 matches 8 bases. The germline V gene has CDR1 SGHRS and CDR2 YFSETQ. V lost 4 bases, J lost 8 bases, and 10 bases stayed unmatched. The CDR3 extends over 14 amino acids. This CDR3 is CASSPRTGSGGYTF. CDR3 bases: TGCGCCAGCAGCCCGCGGACAGGGTCAGGCGGCTACACCTTC.

V usage is TRBV4-1 and J usage is TRBJ2-1; no reliable D call. The V end was cut by 7 bases, the J end by 8 bases, with 12 bases between. CDR1 is MGHRA, CDR2 YSYEKL, per germline. The CDR3 is made up of 12 amino acids. The CDR3: CASIPSFYEQFF. In nucleotides, the CDR3 is TGCGCCAGCATCCCCTCGTTCTATGAGCAGTTCTTC.

The V gene is TRBV15, the J gene TRBJ2-1; perhaps TRBD2 as D (6 bases). Germline V CDR1 and CDR2: LNHNV, YYDKDF (reference sequence). V was shortened by 1 base and J by 15 bases, with 16 bases between the two germline ends. The CDR3 is 13 amino acids. CDR3 bases: TGTGCCACCAGCAGAGGTTCAACGGGAGTGGTGTTCTTC. Its translation is CATSRGSTGVVFF.

The chain's CDR3 is CAITPDGGYGYTF. The CDR3 nucleotides are TGTGCCATCACCCCGGACGGGGGATATGGCTACACCTTC. This chain links TRBV10-3 with TRBJ1-2; weak D call: TRBD1 (5 bases). The germline V gene encodes CDR1 ENHRY and CDR2 SYGVKD. The ends were cut back, 7 bases at V and 5 bases at J, with 14 bases in the middle. The CDR3 sequence is 13 residues long.

The chain links TRBV13 to TRBJ2-7, with 16 bases identical to TRBD2. The CDR3 has 16 residues. After removal of 5 bases from V and 4 bases from J, the junction contained 5 bases not matched to a gene. Per the germline V gene, CDR1 is PRHDT and CDR2 is FYEKMQ (reference sequence). CDR3 nucleotide sequence: TGTGCCAGCAGCCCGGGACTAGCGGGGGGGGTATACGAGCAGTACTTC. It translates to CASSPGLAGGVYEQYF. Together with reference TRBV13 and TRBJ2-7, the CDR3 gives the full variable domain: AAGVIQSPRHLIKEKRETATLKCYPIPRHDTVYWYQQGPGQDPQFLISFYEKMQSDKGSIPDRFSAQQFSDYHSELNMSSLELGDSALYFCASSPGLAGGVYEQYFGPGTRLTVT.

The chain employs TRBV9 and TRBJ1-2; TRBD1 aligns across 7 bases. Germline trimming cut 0 bases from V and 2 bases from J; bases unmatched to any gene: 4. CDR3 length: 15 amino acids. Germline V gene lookup returns CDR1 SGDLS and CDR2 YYNGEE. Here the CDR3 reads CASSVEDRKNYGYTF. CDR3 DNA: TGTGCCAGCAGCGTAGAGGACAGGAAAAACTATGGCTACACCTTC.

The J gene is TRBJ2-7, the V gene TRBV7-9; D is possibly TRBD2 (6 bases). Germline V gene data show CDR1 as SEHNR and CDR2 as FQNEAQ (reference sequence). The CDR3 has 12 residues. The V end lost 8 bases, the J end lost 2 bases, and 10 bases lay between the germline ends. The chain's CDR3 is CASSGGAYEQYF. The CDR3 nucleotides read TGTGCCAGCTCTGGAGGGGCCTACGAGCAGTACTTC. Based on the CDR3 plus reference TRBV7-9 and TRBJ2-7, the full variable domain is DTGVSQNPRHKITKRGQNVTFRCDPISEHNRLYWYRQTLGQGPEFLTYFQNEAQLEKSRLLSDRFSAERPKGSFSTLEIQRTEQGDSAMYLCASSGGAYEQYFGPGTRLTVT.

V and J are TRBV7-2 and TRBJ2-1; the match to TRBD2 covers 10 bases. The CDR3 has 16 residues. The germline CDR1 and CDR2 sequences are SGHTA and FQGNSA. V gave up 4 bases and J gave up 5 bases; unmatched junction bases: 8. CDR3: CASSSAGTSEHNEQFF. The CDR3 bases are TGTGCCAGCAGCTCTGCCGGGACTAGCGAGCACAATGAGCAGTTCTTC.

V usage is TRBV5-4 and J usage is TRBJ1-4, with 8 positions matching TRBD1. Germline V gene data show CDR1 as SGHNT and CDR2 as YYREEE (reference sequence). The CDR3 spans 14 residues. V shed 4 bases and J 8 bases; nucleotides not matched to a gene: 7. CDR3 coding DNA: TGTGCCAGCAGCAGGACAGGGACTCACGAAAAACTGTTTTTT. The encoded protein is CASSRTGTHEKLFF. The whole variable domain, remainder taken from reference TRBV5-4 and TRBJ1-4, is ETGVTQSPTHLIKTRGQQVTLRCSSQSGHNTVSWYQQALGQGPQFIFQYYREEENGRGNFPPRFSGLQFPNYSSELNVNALELDDSALYLCASSRTGTHEKLFFGSGTQLSVL.

This clone came up once. The chain joins TRBV4-1 to TRBJ2-7, with D maybe TRBD2 (8 bases). The length of the CDR3 is 16 residues. CDR1 and CDR2 (germline): MGHRA, YSYEKL. The germline V and J ends were trimmed by 4 bases and 3 bases, with 19 bases remaining between them. CDR3 sequence reads: CASSLGGGGTLYEQYF. The CDR3 DNA sequence: TGCGCCAGCAGCCTAGGGGGCGGGGGGACCCTCTACGAGCAGTACTTC.

This sequence joins TRBV6-1 and TRBJ2-7; the D is unclear. CDR1 and CDR2 (germline): MNHNS, SASEGT. The CDR3 has 12 residues. V was pared by 4 bases and J by 1 base, with 5 bases between. CDR3 in amino acids: CASSVTSYEQYF. CDR3 nucleotides: TGTGCCAGCAGTGTGACTTCCTACGAGCAGTACTTC.

A single count supports this clone. J is TRBJ2-7 and V is TRBV29-1, with 9 nucleotides matching TRBD2. V was clipped by 5 bases and J by 1 base; unmatched bases: 6. The germline V gene encodes CDR1 SQVTM and CDR2 ANQGSEA. This CDR3 region has 14 residues. Here the CDR3 reads CSVKGSGGSYEQYF. The CDR3 region has the DNA TGCAGCGTTAAGGGTAGCGGGGGATCCTACGAGCAGTACTTC.

The V call is TRBV27, the J call TRBJ2-3; no reliable D call. This CDR3 is built from 15 residues. Trimming cost V 6 bases and J 5 bases, with 18 bases left between them. Germline loops: CDR1 MNHEY, CDR2 SMNVEV (reference sequence). The CDR3 sequence is CASRPTVEYVDTQYF. The CDR3, as DNA: TGTGCCAGCAGACCTACCGTGGAGTATGTAGATACGCAGTATTTT.

The chain joins TRBV7-2 to TRBJ2-5; 9 bases map to TRBD1. The CDR3 contains 15 residues. The junction had 6 bases not matched to a gene; V was cut back by 2 bases and J by 5 bases. CDR1 is SGHTA, CDR2 FQGNSA, per germline. CDR3 in amino acids: CASSLSDRGWETQYF. CDR3 in DNA: TGTGCCAGCAGCTTATCGGACAGGGGCTGGGAGACCCAGTACTTC.

This chain connects TRBV7-9 to TRBJ2-7; 9 positions match TRBD1. J was trimmed by 6 bases and V by 5 bases; bases with no gene match: 11. The length of the CDR3 is 15 residues. CDR1 is SEHNR, CDR2 FQNEAQ, per germline (reference sequence). The chain's CDR3 is CASSQNRQGGGEQYF. As DNA, the CDR3 is TGTGCCAGCAGCCAAAACCGACAGGGGGGTGGCGAGCAGTACTTC.

This chain joins TRBV4-1 and TRBJ2-5; D remains unclear. Trimming removed 6 bases at V and 5 bases at J, with 16 bases between. CDR1 MGHRA and CDR2 YSYEKL come from the germline V gene. The CDR3 is 14 residues long. CDR3 sequence reads: CASRAEDGWETQYF. The CDR3 DNA sequence: TGCGCCAGCAGAGCAGAAGACGGGTGGGAGACCCAGTACTTC.

The chain joins TRBV6-1 to TRBJ2-7; D unclear. V was pared by 0 bases and J by 6 bases, with 6 bases between. CDR3 size: 12 residues. Germline assignment: CDR1 MNHNS and CDR2 SASEGT. This CDR3 reads CASSEAASEQYF. The CDR3 DNA sequence: TGTGCCAGCAGTGAAGCGGCCAGCGAGCAGTACTTC.

The chain combines TRBV19 with TRBJ1-1; perhaps TRBD1 as D (6 bases). The CDR3 sequence is 13 residues long. The germline gives CDR1 LNHDA, CDR2 SQIVND (reference sequence). Trimming left V 4 bases short and J 3 bases short, with 9 bases between. DNA of the CDR3: TGTGCCAGTAGTACCCCAGGGGACACTGAAGCTTTCTTT. This gives the protein CASSTPGDTEAFF.

The J gene is TRBJ1-1, the V gene TRBV7-9, with D possibly being TRBD1 (5 bases). This CDR3 spans 15 amino acids. Germline assignment: CDR1 SEHNR and CDR2 FQNEAQ (reference sequence). The V and J ends lost 2 bases and 2 bases respectively, with 12 bases between them. For the CDR3, the DNA is TGTGCCAGCAGCTTAATAGGACAACTCAACACTGAAGCTTTCTTT. Amino acid sequence: CASSLIGQLNTEAFF. Full variable domain (missing parts from reference TRBV7-9 and TRBJ1-1): DTGVSQNPRHKITKRGQNVTFRCDPISEHNRLYWYRQTLGQGPEFLTYFQNEAQLEKSRLLSDRFSAERPKGSFSTLEIQRTEQGDSAMYLCASSLIGQLNTEAFFGQGTRLTVV.